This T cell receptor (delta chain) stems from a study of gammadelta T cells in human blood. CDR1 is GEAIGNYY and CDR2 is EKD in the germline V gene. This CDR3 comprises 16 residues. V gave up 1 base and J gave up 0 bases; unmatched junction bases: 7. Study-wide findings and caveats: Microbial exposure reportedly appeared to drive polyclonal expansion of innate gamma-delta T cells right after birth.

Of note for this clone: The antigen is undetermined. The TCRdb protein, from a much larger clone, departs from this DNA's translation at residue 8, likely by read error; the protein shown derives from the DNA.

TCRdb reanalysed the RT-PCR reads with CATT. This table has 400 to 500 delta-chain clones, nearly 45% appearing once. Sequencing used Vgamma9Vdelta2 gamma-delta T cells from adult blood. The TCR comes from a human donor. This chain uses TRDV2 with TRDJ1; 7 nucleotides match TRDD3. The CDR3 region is CACDTVGGENTDKLIF. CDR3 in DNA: TGTGCCTGTGACACGGTTGGGGGAGAGAACACCGATAAACTCATCTTT.